The clone carrying this TCR beta chain was observed a single time. Its antigen is not identified. TCR beta VDJ and CDR3 were profiled, and genomic DNA was the template. TCRdb re-called the reads with MiXCR, one entry per CDR3 protein. The sample shows fewer than 70,000 distinct CDR3 sequences, around half of them seen only once. This sample was taken from a study of CD8+CD57+ T cells in acquired aplastic anemia. The study's findings and limits: Patients and controls shared 25 to 30 CD8+ CDR3 sequences, which appeared highly expressed in patients and within their immunodominant clones.

The CDR3 runs to 16 residues. With 2 bases clipped from V and 2 bases from J, the junction kept 8 bases outside the gene matches. Germline CDR1 LNHNV, CDR2 YYDKDF (reference sequence). The source of this sequence is a human donor in good health, serving as a control. Source material: sorted CD4+, CD8+, or CD8+CD57+ T cells (not recorded which) from PBMCs. This chain links TRBV15 with TRBJ2-5; 7 nucleotides align to TRBD1. The CDR3 sequence is CATSRPQGPQQETQYF. CDR3 DNA sequence: TGTGCCACCAGCAGACCACAGGGGCCCCAACAAGAGACCCAGTACTTC.